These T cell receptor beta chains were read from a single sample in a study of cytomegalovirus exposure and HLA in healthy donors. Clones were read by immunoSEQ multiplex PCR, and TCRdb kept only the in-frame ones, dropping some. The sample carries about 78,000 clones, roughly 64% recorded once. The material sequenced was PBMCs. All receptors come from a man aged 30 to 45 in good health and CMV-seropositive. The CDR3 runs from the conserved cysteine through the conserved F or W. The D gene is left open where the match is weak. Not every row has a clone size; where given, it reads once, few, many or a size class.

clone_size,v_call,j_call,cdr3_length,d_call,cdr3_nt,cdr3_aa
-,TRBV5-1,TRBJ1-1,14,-,TGCGCCAGCAGCGCACAGGGTATCAACACTGAAGCTTTCTTT,CASSAQGINTEAFF
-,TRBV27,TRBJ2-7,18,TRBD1,TGTGCCAGCAGCACAATTTATTCCGGGACAGACATTTCCTACGAGCAGTACTTC,CASSTIYSGTDISYEQYF
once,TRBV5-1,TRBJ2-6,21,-,TGCGCCAGCAGCACCCCCCACGACGGCGGGGCACTCAGCTCTGGGGCCAACGTCCTGACTTTC,CASSTPHDGGALSSGANVLTF
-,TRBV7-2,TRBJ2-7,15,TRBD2,TGTGCCAGCAGCTTAACTAGCGGGAGTGGCCACGAGCAGTACTTC,CASSLTSGSGHEQYF
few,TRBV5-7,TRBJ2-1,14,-,TGTGCCAGCAGCCTACGGAGGATGGCCGATGAGCAGTTCTTC,CASSLRRMADEQFF
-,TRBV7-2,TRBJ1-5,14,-,TGTGCCAGCAGTTATACAGGGAGCAATCAGCCCCAGCATTTT,CASSYTGSNQPQHF
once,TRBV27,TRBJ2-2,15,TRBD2,TGTGCCAGCAGTTTTGCCCCGGGAGGAGGCGGGGAGCTGTTTTTT,CASSFAPGGGGELFF
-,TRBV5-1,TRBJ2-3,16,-,TGCGCCAGCAGCGTGTTTTCGGGCGGGGGCACAGATACGCAGTATTTT,CASSVFSGGGTDTQYF
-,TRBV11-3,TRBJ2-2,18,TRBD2,TGTGCCAGCAGCCCCCGTGGAGGGAGCGGGGCGAACACCGGGGAGCTGTTTTTT,CASSPRGGSGANTGELFF
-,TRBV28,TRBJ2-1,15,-,TGTGCCAGCAGTCCCTCGAGGGGGGGCCTCAATGAGCAGTTCTTC,CASSPSRGGLNEQFF
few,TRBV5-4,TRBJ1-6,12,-,TGTGCCAGCAGCCAGATTAATTCACCCCTCCACTTT,CASSQINSPLHF
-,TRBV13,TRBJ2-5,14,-,TGTGCCAGCAGCTTACAGGGCCTAGGGGAGACCCAGTACTTC,CASSLQGLGETQYF
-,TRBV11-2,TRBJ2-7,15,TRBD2,TGTGCCAGCAGCTTAGGGACTAGCGGGAACTACGAGCAGTACTTC,CASSLGTSGNYEQYF
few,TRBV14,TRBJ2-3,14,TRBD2,TGTGCCAGCAGCGATAGCGGGAGCACAGATACGCAGTATTTT,CASSDSGSTDTQYF
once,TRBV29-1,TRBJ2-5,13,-,TGCAGCGTTGGCCCAGGGGAACACGAGACCCAGTACTTC,CSVGPGEHETQYF
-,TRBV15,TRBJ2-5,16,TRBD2,TGTGCCACCAGCAGAGATCGGGGACTAGCAGAAGAGACCCAGTACTTC,CATSRDRGLAEETQYF
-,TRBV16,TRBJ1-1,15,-,TGTGCCAGCAGCCCAGAGGGGGGGCGGAGCACTGAAGCTTTCTTT,CASSPEGGRSTEAFF
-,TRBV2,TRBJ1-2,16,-,TGTGCCAGCCGATATCTGGGGAGGGGCATAGACTATGGCTACACCTTC,CASRYLGRGIDYGYTF
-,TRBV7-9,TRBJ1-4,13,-,TGTGCCAGCAGCTTTGGCAGAAATGAAAAACTGTTTTTT,CASSFGRNEKLFF
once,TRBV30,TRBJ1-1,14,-,TGTGCCTGGAGCTTTGACAGGATGAACACTGAAGCTTTCTTT,CAWSFDRMNTEAFF
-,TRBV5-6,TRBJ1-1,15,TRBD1,TGTGCCAGCAGGGGACAGGGGGAGCTGAACACTGAAGCTTTCTTT,CASRGQGELNTEAFF
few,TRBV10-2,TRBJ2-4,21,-,TGCGCCAGCAGTGAGTCAAGGTGGGAGATTGGTACGGATCTAGCCAAAAACATTCAGTACTTC,CASSESRWEIGTDLAKNIQYF
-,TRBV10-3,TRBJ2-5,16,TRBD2,TGTGCCATCAGTTCACAAGCGGGGGGCGGACAAGAGACCCAGTACTTC,CAISSQAGGGQETQYF
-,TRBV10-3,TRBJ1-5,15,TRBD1,TGTGCCATCAGTGATTCCGGACAGGGTAATCAGCCCCAGCATTTT,CAISDSGQGNQPQHF
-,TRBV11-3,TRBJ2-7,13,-,TGTGCCAGCAGCCGACAGTCAGGGTACGAGCAGTACTTC,CASSRQSGYEQYF
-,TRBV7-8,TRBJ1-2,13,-,TGTGCCAGCAGCTTGAACAGGAACTATGGCTACACCTTC,CASSLNRNYGYTF
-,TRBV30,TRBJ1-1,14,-,TGTGCCTGGAGCGCGGACAGTATGAACACTGAAGCTTTCTTT,CAWSADSMNTEAFF
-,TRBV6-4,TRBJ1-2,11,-,TGTGCCAGCGGACCCAGGGGAGGCTACACCTTC,CASGPRGGYTF
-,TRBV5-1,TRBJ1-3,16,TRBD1,TGCGCCAGCAGCTTGGGGACAGGGTTCACTGGAAACACCATATATTTT,CASSLGTGFTGNTIYF
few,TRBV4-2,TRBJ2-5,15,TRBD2,TGTGCCAGCAGCCAAGATCTAGCGGGAGAGGAGACCCAGTACTTC,CASSQDLAGEETQYF
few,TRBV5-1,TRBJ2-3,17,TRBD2,TGCGCCAGCAGCTTGGAAAGAGCGGGAGGTAGCACAGATACGCAGTATTTT,CASSLERAGGSTDTQYF
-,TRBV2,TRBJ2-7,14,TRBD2,TGTGCCAGCAGGGGGACTAGCGGGAACTACGAGCAGTACTTC,CASRGTSGNYEQYF
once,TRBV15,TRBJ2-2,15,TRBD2,TGTGCCACCAGCAGAGAGGCTAGCGGTTATGGGGAGCTGTTTTTT,CATSREASGYGELFF
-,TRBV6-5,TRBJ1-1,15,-,TGTGCCAGCAGTGCGACAGGCCTGGGGGACACTGAAGCTTTCTTT,CASSATGLGDTEAFF
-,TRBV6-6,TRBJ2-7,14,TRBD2,TGTGCCAGCAGTACCCTTAGCGGGAGCTACGAGCAGTACTTC,CASSTLSGSYEQYF
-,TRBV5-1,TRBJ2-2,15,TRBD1,TGCGCCAGCAGCTTTGGGGACAGATACACCGGGGAGCTGTTTTTT,CASSFGDRYTGELFF
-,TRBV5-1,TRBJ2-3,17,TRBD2,TGCGCCAGCAGCTTGGCCGTTCAGACTAGCGGCACAGATACGCAGTATTTT,CASSLAVQTSGTDTQYF
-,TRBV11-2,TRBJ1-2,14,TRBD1,TGTGCCAGCAGCGGGAGGGGACAGGGGTATGGCTACACCTTC,CASSGRGQGYGYTF
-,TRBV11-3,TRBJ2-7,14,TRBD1,TGTGCCAGCAGCCCCCGGGACAGACCCTACGAGCAGTACTTC,CASSPRDRPYEQYF
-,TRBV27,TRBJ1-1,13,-,TGTGCCAGCAGTTTATATCGGAACACTGAAGCTTTCTTT,CASSLYRNTEAFF
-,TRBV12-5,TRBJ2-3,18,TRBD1,TGTGCTAGTGGTTTGGTACTCGGCCAGGGGGCAAGCACAGATACGCAGTATTTT,CASGLVLGQGASTDTQYF
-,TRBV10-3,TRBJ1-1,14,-,TGTGCCATCTCCCCGGGACTTAGAAACACTGAAGCTTTCTTT,CAISPGLRNTEAFF
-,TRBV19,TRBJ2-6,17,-,TGTGCCAGTACCACCGGATCCGGGAAATCTGGGGCCAACGTCCTGACTTTC,CASTTGSGKSGANVLTF
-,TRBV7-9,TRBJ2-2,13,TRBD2,TGTGCCAGCAGCGGGAGGGGCACCGGGGAGCTGTTTTTT,CASSGRGTGELFF
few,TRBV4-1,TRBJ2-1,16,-,TGCGCCAGCAGCCCCCCCATCTGGGGGAGGATCGGTGAGCAGTTCTTC,CASSPPIWGRIGEQFF
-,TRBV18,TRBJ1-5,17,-,TGTGCCAGCTCACGCGAAAAACAGGGCCCGGTATCTCAGCCCCAGCATTTT,CASSREKQGPVSQPQHF
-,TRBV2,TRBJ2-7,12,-,TGTGCCAGCGGTACTAGTATAGGCGAGCAGTACTTC,CASGTSIGEQYF
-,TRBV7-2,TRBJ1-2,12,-,TGTGCCAGCAGCTTAGACGGGTATGGCTACACCTTC,CASSLDGYGYTF
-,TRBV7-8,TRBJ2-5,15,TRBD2,TGTGCCAGCAGCAACAGCGGGAGGTCAGGAGAGACCCAGTACTTC,CASSNSGRSGETQYF
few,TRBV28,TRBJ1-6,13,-,TGTGCCAGTCGACAGGCCGCTAATTCACCCCTCCACTTT,CASRQAANSPLHF
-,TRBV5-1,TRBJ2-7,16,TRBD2,TGCGCCAGCAGCTCCACTAGCGGGAGAGTGGGCTACGAGCAGTACTTC,CASSSTSGRVGYEQYF
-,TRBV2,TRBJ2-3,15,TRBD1,TGTGCCAGCAGTAAACAGGGGGCCTTCACAGATACGCAGTATTTT,CASSKQGAFTDTQYF
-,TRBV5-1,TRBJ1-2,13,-,TGCGCCAGCAGCTTGGATAGCCTTTATGGCTACACCTTC,CASSLDSLYGYTF
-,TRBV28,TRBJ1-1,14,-,TGTGCCAGCACCAGGTGGGACAACTTATTCCAAGCTTTCTTT,CASTRWDNLFQAFF
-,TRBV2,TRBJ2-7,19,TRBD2,TGTGCCAGCAGTGAAAATCCCACTAGCGGGGGGGCAGGCGTCTACGAGCAGTACTTC,CASSENPTSGGAGVYEQYF
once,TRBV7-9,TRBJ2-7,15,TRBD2,TGTGCCAGCAGCTTTGCTAGCGGACCCTCCTACGAGCAGTACTTC,CASSFASGPSYEQYF
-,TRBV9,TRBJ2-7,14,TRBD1,TGTGCCAGCAGCGTAGATAAGGGGGCGGGCGAGCAGTACTTC,CASSVDKGAGEQYF
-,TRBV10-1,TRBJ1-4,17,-,TGCGCCAGCAGTGAGTTCGGAATTGAGGCAACTAATGAAAAACTGTTTTTT,CASSEFGIEATNEKLFF
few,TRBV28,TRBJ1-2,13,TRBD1,TGTGCCAGCAGCCCAAACTTACAGGGGGCGCCAGATTTC,CASSPNLQGAPDF